This T cell receptor delta chain emerged from a study of gamma-delta T cells after stem cell transplantation (dated by TCRdb to about 2016). Remarks on this clone: Its binding antigen is unknown. No much larger clone exists at a distance of one base, and base qualities are not known.

The method was RT-PCR. The reads were generated on an Illumina MiSeq. In TCRdb, clones were called once more from the public reads by CATT, and rows of identical DNA were later combined. In this sample the table shows about 3,500 delta-chain clones, about 12% of which occur a single time. In total, the top ten clones hold approximately 3% of the sample. Unmatched junction bases come to 17, with V trimmed by 5 bases and J by 0 bases. Inclusive of the bounding cysteine and phenylalanine, the CDR3 is 18 residues long. Of all the DNA, just the CDR3 is kept, 54 bases in frame from base 1. The germline V gene encodes CDR1 GEAIGNYY and CDR2 EKD.

The sequence was obtained from a human donor. It is not recorded whose cells these are; they may come from a transplant donor. The chain links TRDV2 with TRDJ1, and 7 junction bases match TRDD3. In the absence of a J gene in TCRdb, the DNA was matched to germline to assign it here. Sequenced material: gamma-delta T cells. The CDR3 region reads CACAPRWGKWMYTDKLIF. The DNA sequence reads TGTGCCTGTGCCCCTAGATGGGGGAAGTGGATGTACACCGATAAACTCATCTTT.